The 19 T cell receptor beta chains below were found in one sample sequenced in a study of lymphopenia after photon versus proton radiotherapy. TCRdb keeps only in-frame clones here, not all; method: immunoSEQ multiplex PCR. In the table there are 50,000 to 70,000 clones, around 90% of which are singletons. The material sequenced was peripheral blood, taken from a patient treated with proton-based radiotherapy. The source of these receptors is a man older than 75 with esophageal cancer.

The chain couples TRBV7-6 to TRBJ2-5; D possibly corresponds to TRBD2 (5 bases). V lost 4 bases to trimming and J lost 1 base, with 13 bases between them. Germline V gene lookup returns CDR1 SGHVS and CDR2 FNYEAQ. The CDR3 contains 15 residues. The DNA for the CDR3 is TGTGCCAGCAGCTCTCTTTCGGGGTTCCAAGAGACCCAGTACTTC. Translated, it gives CASSSLSGFQETQYF.

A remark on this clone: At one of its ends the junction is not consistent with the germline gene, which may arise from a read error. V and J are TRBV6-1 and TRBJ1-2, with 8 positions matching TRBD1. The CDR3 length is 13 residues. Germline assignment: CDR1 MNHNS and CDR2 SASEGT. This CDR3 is CASSARLWGTGPF. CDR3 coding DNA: TGTGCCAGCAGTGCCCGACTGTGGGGGACAGGACCTTTC.

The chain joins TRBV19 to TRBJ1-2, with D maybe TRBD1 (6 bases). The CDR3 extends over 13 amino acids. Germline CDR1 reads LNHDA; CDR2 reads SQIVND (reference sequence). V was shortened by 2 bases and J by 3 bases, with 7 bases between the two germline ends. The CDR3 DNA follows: TGTGCCAGTAGTATACAGGGGTACTATGGCTACACCTTC. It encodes CASSIQGYYGYTF.

This CDR3 reads CASSRGQQETQYF. DNA of the CDR3: TGCGCCAGCAGCCGGGGACAGCAAGAGACCCAGTACTTC. V and J are TRBV4-3 and TRBJ2-5, with TRBD1 identical over 7 bases. V shed 4 bases, J shed 2 bases, and the junction held 1 base outside the gene matches. This CDR3 has 13 amino acids. CDR1 and CDR2 from the germline V gene are LGHNA and YSLEER.

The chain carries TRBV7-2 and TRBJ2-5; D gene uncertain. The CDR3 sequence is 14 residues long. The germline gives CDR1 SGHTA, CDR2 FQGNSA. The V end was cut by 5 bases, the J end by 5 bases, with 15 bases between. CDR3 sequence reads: CASSATVIGETQYF. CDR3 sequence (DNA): TGTGCCAGCAGCGCGACGGTTATCGGGGAGACCCAGTACTTC.

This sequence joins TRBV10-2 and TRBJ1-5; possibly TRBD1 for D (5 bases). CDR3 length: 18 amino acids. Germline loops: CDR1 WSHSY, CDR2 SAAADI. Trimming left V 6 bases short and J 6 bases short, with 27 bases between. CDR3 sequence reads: CASSAEGQGWLWGQPQHF. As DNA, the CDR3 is TGCGCCAGCAGCGCGGAGGGGCAGGGATGGCTTTGGGGTCAGCCCCAGCATTTT.

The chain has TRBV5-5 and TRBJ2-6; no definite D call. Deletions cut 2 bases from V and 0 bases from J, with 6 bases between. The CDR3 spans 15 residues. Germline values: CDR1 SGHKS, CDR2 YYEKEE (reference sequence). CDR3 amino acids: CASSFRDSGANVLTF. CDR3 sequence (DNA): TGTGCCAGCAGCTTTCGAGACTCTGGGGCCAACGTCCTGACTTTC. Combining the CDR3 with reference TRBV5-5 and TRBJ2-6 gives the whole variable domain DAGVTQSPTHLIKTRGQQVTLRCSPISGHKSVSWYQQVLGQGPQFIFQYYEKEERGRGNFPDRFSARQFPNYSSELNVNALLLGDSALYLCASSFRDSGANVLTFGAGSRLTVL.

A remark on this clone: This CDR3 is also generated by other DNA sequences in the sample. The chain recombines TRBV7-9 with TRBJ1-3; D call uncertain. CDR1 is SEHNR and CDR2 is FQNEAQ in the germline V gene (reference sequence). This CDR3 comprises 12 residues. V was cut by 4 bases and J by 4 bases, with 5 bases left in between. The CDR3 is CASSSQGNTIYF. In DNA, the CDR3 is TGTGCCAGCAGCTCACAGGGAAACACCATATATTTT.

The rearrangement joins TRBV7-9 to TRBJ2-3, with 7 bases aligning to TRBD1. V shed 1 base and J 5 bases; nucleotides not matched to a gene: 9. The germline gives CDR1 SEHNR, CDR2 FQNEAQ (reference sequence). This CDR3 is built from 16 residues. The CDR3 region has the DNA TGTGCCAGCAGCTTAGAGGCTCGAGGGGGCAGAGATACGCAGTATTTT. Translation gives CASSLEARGGRDTQYF.

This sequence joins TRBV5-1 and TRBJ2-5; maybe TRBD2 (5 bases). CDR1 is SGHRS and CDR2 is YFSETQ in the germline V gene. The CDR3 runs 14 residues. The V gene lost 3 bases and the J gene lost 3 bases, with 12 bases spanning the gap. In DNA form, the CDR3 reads TGCGCCAGCAGCTCAGGACTCGCGGAAGAGACCCAGTACTTC. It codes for CASSSGLAEETQYF.

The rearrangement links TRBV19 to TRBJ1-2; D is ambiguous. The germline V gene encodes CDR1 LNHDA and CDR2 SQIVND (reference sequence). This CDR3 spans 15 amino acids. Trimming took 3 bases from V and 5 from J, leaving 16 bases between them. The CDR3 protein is CASSIPLTGRYGYTF. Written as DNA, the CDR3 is TGTGCCAGTAGTATCCCCCTCACCGGACGATATGGCTACACCTTC.

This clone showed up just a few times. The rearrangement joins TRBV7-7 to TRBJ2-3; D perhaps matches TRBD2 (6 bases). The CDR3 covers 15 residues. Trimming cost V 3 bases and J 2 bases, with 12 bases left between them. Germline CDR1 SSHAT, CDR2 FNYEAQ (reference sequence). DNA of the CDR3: TGTGCCAGCAGCTTTGCGGGATCCGCCACAGATACGCAGTATTTT. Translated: CASSFAGSATDTQYF.

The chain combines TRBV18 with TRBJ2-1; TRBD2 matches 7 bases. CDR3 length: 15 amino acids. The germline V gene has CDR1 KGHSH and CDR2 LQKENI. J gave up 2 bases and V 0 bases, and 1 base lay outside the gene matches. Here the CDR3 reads CASSPPSGAYNEQFF. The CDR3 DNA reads TGTGCCAGCTCACCACCGAGCGGGGCCTACAATGAGCAGTTCTTC. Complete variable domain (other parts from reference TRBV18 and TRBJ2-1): NAGVMQNPRHLVRRRGQEARLRCSPMKGHSHVYWYRQLPEEGLKFMVYLQKENIIDESGMPKERFSAEFPKEGPSILRIQQVVRGDSAAYFCASSPPSGAYNEQFFGPGTRLTVL.

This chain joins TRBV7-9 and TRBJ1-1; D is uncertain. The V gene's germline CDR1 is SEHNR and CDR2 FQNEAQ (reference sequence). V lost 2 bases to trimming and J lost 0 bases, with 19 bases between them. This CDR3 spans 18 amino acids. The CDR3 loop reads CASSLLRVGRPMNTEAFF. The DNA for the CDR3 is TGTGCCAGCAGCTTACTGAGGGTGGGCAGACCCATGAACACTGAAGCTTTCTTT.

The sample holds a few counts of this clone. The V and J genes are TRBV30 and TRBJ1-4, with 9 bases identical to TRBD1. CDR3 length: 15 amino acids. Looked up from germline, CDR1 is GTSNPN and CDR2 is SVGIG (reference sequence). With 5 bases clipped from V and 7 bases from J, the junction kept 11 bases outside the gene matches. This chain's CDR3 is CAWGTTGGAGEKLFF. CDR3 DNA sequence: TGTGCCTGGGGTACAACAGGGGGCGCGGGTGAAAAACTGTTTTTT.

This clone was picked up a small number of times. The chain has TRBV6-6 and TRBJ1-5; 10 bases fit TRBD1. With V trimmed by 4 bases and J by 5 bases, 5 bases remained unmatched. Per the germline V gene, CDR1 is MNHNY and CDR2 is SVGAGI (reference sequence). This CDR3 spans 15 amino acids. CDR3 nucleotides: TGTGCCAGCAGTTGGACAGGGGGAGCACATCAGCCCCAGCATTTT. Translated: CASSWTGGAHQPQHF.

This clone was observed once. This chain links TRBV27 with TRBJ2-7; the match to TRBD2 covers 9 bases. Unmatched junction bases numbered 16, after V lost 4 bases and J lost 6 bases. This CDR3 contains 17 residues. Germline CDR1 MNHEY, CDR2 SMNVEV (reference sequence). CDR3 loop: CASSSGLAQLGSTEQYF. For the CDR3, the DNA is TGTGCCAGCAGTTCGGGACTAGCCCAGCTAGGTTCCACCGAGCAGTACTTC.

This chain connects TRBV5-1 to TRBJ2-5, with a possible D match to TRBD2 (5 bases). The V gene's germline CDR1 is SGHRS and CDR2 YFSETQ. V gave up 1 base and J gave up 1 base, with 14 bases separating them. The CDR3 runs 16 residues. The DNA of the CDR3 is TGCGCCAGCAGCTTGCGTCCCGAACTAGTCCAAGAGACCCAGTACTTC. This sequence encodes CASSLRPELVQETQYF.

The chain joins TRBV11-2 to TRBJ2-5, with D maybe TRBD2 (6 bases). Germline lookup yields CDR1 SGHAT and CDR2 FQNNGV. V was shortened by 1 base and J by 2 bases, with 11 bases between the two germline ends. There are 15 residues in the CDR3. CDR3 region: CASSLVRERQETQYF. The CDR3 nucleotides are TGTGCCAGCAGCTTAGTTCGGGAGAGGCAAGAGACCCAGTACTTC. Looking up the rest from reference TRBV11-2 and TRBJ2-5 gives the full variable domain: EAGVAQSPRYKIIEKRQSVAFWCNPISGHATLYWYQQILGQGPKLLIQFQNNGVVDDSQLPKDRFSAERLKGVDSTLKIQPAKLEDSAVYLCASSLVRERQETQYFGPGTRLLVL.